This TCR beta chain stems from a study of identical twins. TCRdb processed the 5' RACE reads anew with MiXCR; each CDR3 protein has one entry. The sample has hundreds of thousands of distinct CDR3 sequences, less than 25% seen once; the top ten hold around 4.4%. The CDR3 extends over 12 amino acids. Germline V gene lookup returns CDR1 DFQATT and CDR2 SNEGSKA (reference sequence). Germline trimming cut 3 bases from V and 5 bases from J; bases unmatched to any gene: 4. These same data were also listed under a study on T cells expressing NK-cell markers.

The J gene is TRBJ2-7, the V gene TRBV20-1; 7 nucleotides agree with TRBD2. Sequenced input: PBMCs. This clonotype was sampled from a woman between 18 and 30 years old in good health. CDR3 loop: CSASGGRDEQYF. The CDR3 DNA follows: TGCAGTGCTAGTGGGGGGAGGGACGAGCAGTACTTC.